This T cell receptor beta chain emerged from a study of blood T cell repertoires in COVID-19. For the study at large: Samples representing acute and convalescent COVID-19 were sourced from the United States, Italy and Spain. The analysed material was cDNA or gDNA that came from T cells, B-cell-depleted T cells, or PBMCs.

In the original workflow: Counts of nucleated cells, estimated from reference gene primer amplification, were obtained. TCRdb's copy holds only in-frame clones and misses some; the assay was immunoSEQ multiplex PCR. That table is the source of V, J and clone size, and D and trimming were worked out from the DNA. The data contain around 170,000 clones, less than 90% of them singletons. Enrollees, about 18 to 90 years old, lived in approximately 25 US areas. Sample: PBMCs or T cells enriched from blood (not recorded which). This clonotype was sampled from a woman aged 50 to 60 who had recovered from COVID-19.

Here the CDR3 reads CASSSPMGFTGFSNQPQHF. The CDR3, as DNA: TGTGCCAGCAGCAGCCCTATGGGATTCACAGGATTTAGCAATCAGCCCCAGCATTTT. The chain employs TRBV6-2 or TRBV6-3 and TRBJ1-5; maybe TRBD1 (5 bases). The germline gives CDR1 MNHEY, CDR2 SVGEGT. V gave up 6 bases and J gave up 0 bases, with 24 bases separating them. CDR3 size: 19 residues.